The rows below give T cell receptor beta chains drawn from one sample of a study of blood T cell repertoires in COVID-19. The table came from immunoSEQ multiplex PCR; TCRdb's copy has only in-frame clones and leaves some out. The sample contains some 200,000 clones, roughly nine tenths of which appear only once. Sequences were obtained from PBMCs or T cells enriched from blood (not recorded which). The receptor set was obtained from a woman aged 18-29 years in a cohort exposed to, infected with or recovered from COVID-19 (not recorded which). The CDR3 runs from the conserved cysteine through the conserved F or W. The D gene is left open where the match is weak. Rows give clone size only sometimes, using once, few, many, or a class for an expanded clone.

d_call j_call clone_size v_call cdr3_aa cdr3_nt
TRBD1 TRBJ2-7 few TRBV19 CASNPSDRGLDEQYF TGTGCCAGTAATCCATCGGACAGGGGGCTGGACGAGCAGTACTTC
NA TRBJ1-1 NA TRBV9 CASSPSPTGAEAFF TGTGCCAGCAGCCCCTCCCCGACGGGGGCTGAAGCTTTCTTT
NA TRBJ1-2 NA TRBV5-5 CASSLSVQEIIGYTF TGTGCCAGCAGCTTGTCGGTACAGGAGATAATTGGCTACACCTTC
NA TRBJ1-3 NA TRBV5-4 CASSLAGRLSSGNTIYF TGTGCCAGCAGCTTGGCCGGCAGGTTAAGCTCTGGAAACACCATATATTTT
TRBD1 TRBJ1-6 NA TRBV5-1 CASSLGDSPYSPLHF TGCGCCAGCAGCTTGGGGGACAGTCCCTATTCACCCCTCCACTTT
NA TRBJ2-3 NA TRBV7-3 CASSSLGGGNTDTQYF TGTGCCAGCAGCTCACTAGGAGGTGGCAACACAGATACGCAGTATTTT
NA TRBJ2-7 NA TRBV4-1 CASSPSPGSYEQYF TGCGCCAGCAGCCCTAGTCCGGGGTCCTACGAGCAGTACTTC
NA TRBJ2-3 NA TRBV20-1 CSAPTTDTQYF TGCAGTGCTCCTACCACAGATACGCAGTATTTT
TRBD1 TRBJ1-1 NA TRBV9 CASSPTGGNTEAFF TGTGCCAGCAGCCCTACAGGGGGCAACACTGAAGCTTTCTTT
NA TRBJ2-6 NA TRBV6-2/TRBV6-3 CASSPYSSSGANVLTF TGTGCCAGCAGCCCATACAGTAGCTCTGGGGCCAACGTCCTGACTTTC
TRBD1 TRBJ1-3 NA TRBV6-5 CASRDSSGNTIYF TGTGCCAGCCGGGACAGCTCTGGAAACACCATATATTTT
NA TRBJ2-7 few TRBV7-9 CASSLQDTGLDEQYF TGTGCCAGCAGCTTACAGGACACGGGCCTCGACGAGCAGTACTTC
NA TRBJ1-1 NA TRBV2 CASSEGQMNTEAFF TGTGCCAGCAGTGAAGGACAGATGAACACTGAAGCTTTCTTT
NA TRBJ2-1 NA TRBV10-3 CAINTPPGNNEQFF TGTGCCATCAACACACCCCCAGGAAACAATGAGCAGTTCTTC
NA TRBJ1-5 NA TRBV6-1 CASSEVGVSNQPQHF TGTGCCAGCAGTGAAGTCGGGGTTAGCAATCAGCCCCAGCATTTT
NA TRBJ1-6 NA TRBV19 CASSIRLHF TGTGCCAGTAGTATCCGCCTCCACTTT
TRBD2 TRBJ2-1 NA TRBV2 CASVSGTSNEQFF TGTGCCTCGGTTAGCGGGACCTCCAATGAGCAGTTCTTC
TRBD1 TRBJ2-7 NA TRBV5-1 CASRQDRGLYSYEQYF TGCGCCAGCAGGCAAGACAGGGGGCTGTATTCGTACGAGCAGTACTTC
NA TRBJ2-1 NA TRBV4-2 CASSQARGSDNEQFF TGTGCCAGCAGCCAAGCCCGCGGTTCTGACAATGAGCAGTTCTTC
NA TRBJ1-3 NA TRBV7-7 CASSQGSPNSGNTIYF TGTGCTAGCAGTCAGGGGAGTCCGAACTCTGGAAACACCATATATTTT
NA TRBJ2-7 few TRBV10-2 CASFGQGLPGTYEQYF TGCGCCAGCTTTGGACAGGGACTACCCGGGACCTACGAGCAGTACTTC
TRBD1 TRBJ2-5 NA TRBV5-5 CASRLGQGKETQYF TGTGCCAGCAGACTTGGACAGGGAAAAGAGACCCAGTACTTC
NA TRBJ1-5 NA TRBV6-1 CASREGALSNQPQHF TGTGCCAGCAGGGAAGGGGCTCTCAGCAATCAGCCCCAGCATTTT
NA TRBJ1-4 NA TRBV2 CASTVSHRGNEKLFF TGTGCCAGCACTGTCTCTCACAGAGGGAATGAAAAACTGTTTTTT
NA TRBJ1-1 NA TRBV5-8 CASSPLGENTEAFF TGTGCCAGCAGCCCCTTGGGCGAGAACACTGAAGCTTTCTTT
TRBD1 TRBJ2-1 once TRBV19 CASRSGTGAYNEQFF TGTGCCAGTAGATCCGGGACAGGGGCCTACAATGAGCAGTTCTTC
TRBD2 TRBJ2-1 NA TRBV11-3 CASSPLAGGYNEQFF TGTGCCAGCAGCCCACTAGCGGGAGGGTACAATGAGCAGTTCTTC
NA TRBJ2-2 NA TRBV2 CASSEVQGNTGELFF TGTGCCAGCAGTGAAGTGCAGGGGAACACCGGGGAGCTGTTTTTT
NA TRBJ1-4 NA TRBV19 CASSLRTDYNEKLFF TGTGCCAGTAGTCTACGGACAGATTATAATGAAAAACTGTTTTTT
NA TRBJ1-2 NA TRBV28 CASSLTENYGYTF TGTGCCAGCAGCCTGACAGAGAACTATGGCTACACCTTC
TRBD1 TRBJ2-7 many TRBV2 CASILGPGQGDEQYF TGTGCCAGCATTTTAGGACCGGGACAGGGCGACGAGCAGTACTTC
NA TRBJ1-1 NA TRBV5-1 CASRSDIMNTEAFF TGCGCCAGCAGATCCGACATAATGAACACTGAAGCTTTCTTT
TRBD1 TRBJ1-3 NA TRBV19 CASMGDRAGNTIYF TGTGCCAGTATGGGGGACAGGGCTGGAAACACCATATATTTT
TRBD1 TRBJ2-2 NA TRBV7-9 CASSLEPGTGSTGELFF TGTGCCAGCAGCTTAGAACCCGGGACAGGGTCCACCGGGGAGCTGTTTTTT
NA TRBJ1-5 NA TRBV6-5 CASRDGGATQPQHF TGTGCCAGCAGGGACGGGGGGGCTACACAGCCCCAGCATTTT
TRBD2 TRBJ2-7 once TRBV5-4 CASSLGGLAGGSAYEQYF TGTGCCAGCAGCTTGGGGGGACTAGCGGGAGGATCGGCCTACGAGCAGTACTTC
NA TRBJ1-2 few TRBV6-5 CASGEDGAGYTF TGTGCCAGCGGGGAGGACGGGGCTGGCTACACCTTC
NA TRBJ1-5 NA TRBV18 CASSLDRVNQPQHF TGTGCCAGCTCCCTGGACAGAGTCAATCAGCCCCAGCATTTT
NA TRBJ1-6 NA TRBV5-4 CASSNGREGGSYNSPLHF TGTGCCAGCAGCAACGGACGAGAGGGAGGGTCCTATAATTCACCCCTCCACTTT
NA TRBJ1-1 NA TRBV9 CASSSQSRGNTEAFF TGTGCCAGCAGCTCGCAGAGCAGGGGAAACACTGAAGCTTTCTTT
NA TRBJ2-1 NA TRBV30 CAWSKGEGPSEQFF TGTGCCTGGAGTAAGGGGGAGGGGCCTAGTGAGCAGTTCTTC
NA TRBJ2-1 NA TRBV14 CASSQDRAGGNEQFF TGTGCCAGCAGCCAAGATCGGGCAGGGGGGAATGAGCAGTTCTTC
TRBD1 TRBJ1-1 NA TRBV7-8 CASSLRQGWNTEAFF TGTGCCAGCAGCCTCCGACAGGGATGGAATACTGAAGCTTTCTTT
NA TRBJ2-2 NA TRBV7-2 CASSPYGTGELFF TGTGCCAGCAGCCCTTACGGCACCGGGGAGCTGTTTTTT
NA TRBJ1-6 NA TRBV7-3 CASTLARNSPLHF TGTGCCAGCACACTAGCGAGGAATTCACCCCTCCACTTT
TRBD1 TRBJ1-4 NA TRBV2 CASRDDREEKLFF TGTGCCAGCAGGGACGACAGGGAGGAAAAACTGTTTTTT
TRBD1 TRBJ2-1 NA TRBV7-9 CASSAGTGLHEQFF TGTGCCAGCAGCGCGGGGACAGGTCTTCATGAGCAGTTCTTC
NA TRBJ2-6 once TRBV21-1 CASTYHSGANVLTF TGTGCCAGCACCTACCACTCTGGGGCCAACGTCCTGACTTTC
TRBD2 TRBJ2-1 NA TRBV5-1 CASSLPTSGGGEQFF TGCGCCAGCAGCTTGCCCACTAGCGGGGGGGGTGAGCAGTTCTTC
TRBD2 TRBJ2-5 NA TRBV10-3 CAISKGLAGGPGQETQYF TGTGCCATCAGTAAGGGACTAGCGGGGGGGCCTGGCCAAGAGACCCAGTACTTC
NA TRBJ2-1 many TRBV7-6 CASSLMAYNEQFF TGTGCCAGCAGCTTAATGGCTTACAATGAGCAGTTCTTC
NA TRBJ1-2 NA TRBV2 CASRTLSGANGYTF TGTGCCAGCAGAACTCTTAGCGGGGCCAATGGCTACACCTTC
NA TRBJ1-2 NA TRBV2 CASSDGGDGYTF TGTGCCAGCAGTGACGGAGGGGACGGCTACACCTTC
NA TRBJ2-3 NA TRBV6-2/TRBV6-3 CASSYPRTTFKTDTQYF TGTGCCAGCAGTTACCCAAGGACTACGTTTAAGACAGATACGCAGTATTTT